This T cell receptor (beta chain) is from a study of blood T cell repertoires in COVID-19. The overall study: The United States, Italy and Spain were the sources of the acute and convalescent COVID-19 samples. The cDNA or gDNA used as material had been derived from T cells, B-cell-depleted T cells, or PBMCs.

The junction had 4 bases not matched to a gene; V was cut back by 5 bases and J by 5 bases. Germline values: CDR1 SGHRS, CDR2 YFSETQ. The CDR3 is made up of 14 amino acids. Per the original data handling: Researchers report that nucleated cell counts were estimated from reference gene primer amplification. The method was immunoSEQ multiplex PCR; TCRdb's version includes in-frame clones alone and lacks a portion of them. The V and J calls and clone size are taken from that table; D and trimming were inferred from the DNA. The sample holds 270,000 or so clones, roughly 91% seen once. This clone occurred a few times.

This receptor was taken from a man aged 40-49 years with acute or convalescent COVID-19. The chain uses TRBV5-1 and TRBJ2-2; 9 positions agree with TRBD1. The specimen was peripheral blood. The CDR3 DNA reads TGCGCCAGCAGGGTGACAGGGGGAACCGGGGAGCTGTTTTTT. Translated: CASRVTGGTGELFF.